This T cell receptor beta chain emerged from a study of control samples from healthy donors and cancer patients. TCRdb's table, derived via immunoSEQ multiplex PCR, lists solely in-frame clones and lacks some. Altogether fewer than 100,000 clones are present, roughly four fifths being singletons, with the ten largest covering around a tenth. The CDR3 has 14 amino acids. CDR1 and CDR2 from the germline V gene are LGHDT and YNNKEL (reference sequence). Trimming pared 1 base from V and 1 base from J, leaving 7 bases between. The receptor comes from an older woman in good health. Sequencing was carried out using blood. V gene TRBV3-1 (or the pseudogene TRBV3-2) combines with J gene TRBJ1-1, with unresolved D. DNA of the CDR3: TGTGCCAGCAGCCAAGCCCCAGGGAACACTGAAGCTTTCTTT. Protein product: CASSQAPGNTEAFF.